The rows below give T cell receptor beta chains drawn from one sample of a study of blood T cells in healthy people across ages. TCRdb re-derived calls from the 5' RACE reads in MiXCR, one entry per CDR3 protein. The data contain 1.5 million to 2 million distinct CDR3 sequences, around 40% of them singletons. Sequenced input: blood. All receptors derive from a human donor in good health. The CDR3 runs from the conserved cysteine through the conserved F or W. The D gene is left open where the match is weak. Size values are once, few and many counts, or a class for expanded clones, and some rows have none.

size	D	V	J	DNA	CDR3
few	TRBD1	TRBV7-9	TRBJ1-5	TGTGCCAGCAGCTCGGCGACAGGGGGCGGGGGCAATCAGCCCCAGCATTTT	CASSSATGGGGNQPQHF
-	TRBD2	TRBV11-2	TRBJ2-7	TGTGCCAGCAGCTCTCCAGAAGCGGGATGGCGATACGAGCAGTACTTC	CASSSPEAGWRYEQYF
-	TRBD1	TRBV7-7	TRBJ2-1	TGTGCTAGCAGCCTAATCCGGGACAGGGGAGGTGAGCAGTTCTTC	CASSLIRDRGGEQFF
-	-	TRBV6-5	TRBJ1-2	TGTGCCAGCAGTGGGCAGTGGGGATTAGACGGCTACACCTTC	CASSGQWGLDGYTF
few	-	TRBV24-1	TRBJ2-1	TGTGCCACCAGTGAAAGTTACAATGAGCAGTTCTTC	CATSESYNEQFF
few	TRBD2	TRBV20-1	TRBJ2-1	TGCAGTGCCGCGGGACTAGCGGGCGAGTATGAGCAGTTCTTC	CSAAGLAGEYEQFF
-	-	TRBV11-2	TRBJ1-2	TGTGCCAGCAGCTTAGAAGTTAATGGCTACACCTTC	CASSLEVNGYTF
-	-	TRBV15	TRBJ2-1	TGTGCCACCAGCGGACGGGGGAGGAATGAGCAGTTCTTC	CATSGRGRNEQFF
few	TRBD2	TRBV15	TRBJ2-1	TGTGCCACCAGCAGAGGGGTCCGGGGGGGCCCTATGGCCTACAATGAGCAGTTCTTC	CATSRGVRGGPMAYNEQFF
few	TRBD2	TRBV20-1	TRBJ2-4	TGCAGTGCTAGTGTAGCGGGGGTTGGGAACATTCAGTACTTC	CSASVAGVGNIQYF
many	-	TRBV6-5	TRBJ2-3	TGTGCCAGCAGTCTAACCCAGGGGGGGCGCACAGATACGCAGTATTTT	CASSLTQGGRTDTQYF